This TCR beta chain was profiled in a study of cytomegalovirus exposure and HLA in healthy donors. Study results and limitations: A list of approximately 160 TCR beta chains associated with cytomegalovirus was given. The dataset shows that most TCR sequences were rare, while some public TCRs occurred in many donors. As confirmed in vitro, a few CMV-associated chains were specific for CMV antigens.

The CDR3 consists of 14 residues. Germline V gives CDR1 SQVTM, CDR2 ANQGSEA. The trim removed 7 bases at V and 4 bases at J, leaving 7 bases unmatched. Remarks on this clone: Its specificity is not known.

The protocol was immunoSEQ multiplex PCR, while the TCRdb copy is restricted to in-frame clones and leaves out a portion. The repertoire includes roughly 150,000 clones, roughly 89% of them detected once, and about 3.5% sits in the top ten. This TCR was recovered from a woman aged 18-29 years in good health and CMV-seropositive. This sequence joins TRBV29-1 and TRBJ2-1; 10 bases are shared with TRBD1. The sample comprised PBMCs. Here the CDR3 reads CSERQGASYNEQFF. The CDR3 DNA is TGCAGCGAAAGACAGGGGGCATCTTACAATGAGCAGTTCTTC.